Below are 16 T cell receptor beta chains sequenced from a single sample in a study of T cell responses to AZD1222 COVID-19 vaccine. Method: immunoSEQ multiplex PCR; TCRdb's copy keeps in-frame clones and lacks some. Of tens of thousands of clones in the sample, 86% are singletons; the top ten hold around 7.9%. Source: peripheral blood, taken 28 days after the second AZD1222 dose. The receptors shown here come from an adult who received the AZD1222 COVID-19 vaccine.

The CDR3 bases are TGTGCCAGCCGAGGGGAACACACAGATACGCAGTATTTT. Translation: CASRGEHTDTQYF. This chain joins TRBV3-1 (or the pseudogene TRBV3-2) and TRBJ2-3; the D call may be TRBD1 or TRBD2 (5 bases each). V was shortened by 8 bases and J by 2 bases, with 11 bases between the two germline ends. The CDR3 contains 13 residues. Germline V gene sequence: CDR1 LGHDT, CDR2 YNNKEL (reference sequence).

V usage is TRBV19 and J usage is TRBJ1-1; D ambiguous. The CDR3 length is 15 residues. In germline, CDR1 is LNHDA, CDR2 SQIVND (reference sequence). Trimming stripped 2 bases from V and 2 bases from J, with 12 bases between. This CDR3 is CASSIWARVNTEAFF. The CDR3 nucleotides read TGTGCCAGTAGTATATGGGCAAGGGTCAACACTGAAGCTTTCTTT.

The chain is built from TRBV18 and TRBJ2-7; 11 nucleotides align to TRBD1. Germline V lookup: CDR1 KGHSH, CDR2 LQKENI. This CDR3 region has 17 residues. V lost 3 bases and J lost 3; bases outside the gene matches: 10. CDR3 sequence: CASSPPGSGTGGYEQYF. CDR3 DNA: TGTGCCAGCTCACCCCCCGGCTCCGGGACAGGGGGCTACGAGCAGTACTTC.

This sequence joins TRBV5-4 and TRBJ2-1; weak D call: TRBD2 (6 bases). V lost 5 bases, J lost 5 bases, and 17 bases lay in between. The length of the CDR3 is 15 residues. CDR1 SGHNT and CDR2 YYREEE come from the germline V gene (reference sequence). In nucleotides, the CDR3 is TGTGCCAGCAGTTTTACTAGCCCACCGAACAATGAGCAGTTCTTC. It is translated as CASSFTSPPNNEQFF.

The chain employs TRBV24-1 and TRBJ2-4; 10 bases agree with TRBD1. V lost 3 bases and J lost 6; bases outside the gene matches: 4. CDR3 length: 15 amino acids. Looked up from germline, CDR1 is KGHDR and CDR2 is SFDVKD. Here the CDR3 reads CATSDPRTGGNIQYF. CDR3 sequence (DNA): TGTGCCACCAGTGATCCTCGGACAGGGGGAAACATTCAGTACTTC.

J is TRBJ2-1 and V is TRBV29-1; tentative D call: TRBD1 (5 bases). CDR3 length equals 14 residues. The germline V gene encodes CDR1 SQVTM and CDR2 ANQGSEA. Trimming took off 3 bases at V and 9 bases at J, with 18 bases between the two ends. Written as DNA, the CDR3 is TGCAGCGTTGAGGGTCAGGGTGATTGGGGTGAGCAGTTCTTC. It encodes CSVEGQGDWGEQFF.

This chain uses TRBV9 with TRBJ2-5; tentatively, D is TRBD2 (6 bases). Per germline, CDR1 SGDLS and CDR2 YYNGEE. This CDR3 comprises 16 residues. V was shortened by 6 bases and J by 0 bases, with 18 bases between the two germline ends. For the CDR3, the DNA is TGTGCCAGCAATCCTTTGGGGGACTTAGACCAAGAGACCCAGTACTTC. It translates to CASNPLGDLDQETQYF.

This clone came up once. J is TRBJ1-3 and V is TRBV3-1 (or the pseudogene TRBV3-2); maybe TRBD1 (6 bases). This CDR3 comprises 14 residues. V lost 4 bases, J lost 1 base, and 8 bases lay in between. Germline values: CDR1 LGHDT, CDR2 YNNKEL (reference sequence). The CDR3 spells CASSLRGSGNTIYF. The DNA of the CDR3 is TGTGCCAGCAGCCTCAGGGGTTCTGGAAACACCATATATTTT.

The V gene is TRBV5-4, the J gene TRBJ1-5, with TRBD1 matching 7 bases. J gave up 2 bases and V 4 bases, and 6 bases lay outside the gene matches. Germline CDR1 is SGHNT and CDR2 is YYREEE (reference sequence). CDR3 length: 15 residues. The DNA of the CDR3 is TGTGCCAGCAGCGCAGGGGGAGGCGGCAATCAGCCCCAGCATTTT. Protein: CASSAGGGGNQPQHF.

Here the CDR3 DNA reads TGTGCCAGCAGTCAGGGCGGTGAAAAACTGTTTTTT. It codes for CASSQGGEKLFF. The chain uses TRBV27 and TRBJ1-4; maybe TRBD1 (5 bases). The CDR3 runs 12 residues. The V gene's germline CDR1 is MNHEY and CDR2 SMNVEV (reference sequence). Trimming took 5 bases from V and 7 from J, leaving 8 bases between them.

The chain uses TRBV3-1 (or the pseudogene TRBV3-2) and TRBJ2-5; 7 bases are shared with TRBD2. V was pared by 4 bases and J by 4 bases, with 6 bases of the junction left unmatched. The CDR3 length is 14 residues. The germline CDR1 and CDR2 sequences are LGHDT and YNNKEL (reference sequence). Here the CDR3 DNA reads TGTGCCAGCAGCCTAGGATCGGGGGGAGAGACCCAGTACTTC. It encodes CASSLGSGGETQYF.

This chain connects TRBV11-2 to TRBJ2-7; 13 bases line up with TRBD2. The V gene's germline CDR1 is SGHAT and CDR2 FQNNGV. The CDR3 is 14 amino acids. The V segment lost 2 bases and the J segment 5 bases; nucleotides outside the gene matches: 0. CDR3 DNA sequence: TGTGCCAGCAGCTTAACTAGCGGGAGGGACGAGCAGTACTTC. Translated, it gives CASSLTSGRDEQYF.

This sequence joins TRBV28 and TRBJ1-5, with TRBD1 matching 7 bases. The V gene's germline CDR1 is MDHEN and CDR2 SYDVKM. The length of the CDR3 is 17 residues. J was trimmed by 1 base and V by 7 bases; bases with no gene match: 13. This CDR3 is CASNFSPEGASNQPQHF. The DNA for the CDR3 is TGTGCCAGCAATTTTTCCCCGGAGGGGGCAAGCAATCAGCCCCAGCATTTT.

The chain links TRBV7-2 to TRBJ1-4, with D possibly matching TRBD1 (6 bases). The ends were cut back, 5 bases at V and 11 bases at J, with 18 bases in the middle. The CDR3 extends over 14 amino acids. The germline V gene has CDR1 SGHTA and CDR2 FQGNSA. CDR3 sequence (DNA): TGTGCCAGCAGCCTTACGGGGGGCGCGAACAAACTGTTTTTT. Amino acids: CASSLTGGANKLFF.

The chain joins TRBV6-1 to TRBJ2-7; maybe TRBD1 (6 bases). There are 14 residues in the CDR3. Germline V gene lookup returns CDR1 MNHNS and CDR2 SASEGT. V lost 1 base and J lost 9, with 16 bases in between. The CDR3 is CASSEVQGTTWQYF. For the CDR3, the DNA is TGTGCCAGCAGTGAAGTTCAGGGGACAACGTGGCAGTACTTC.

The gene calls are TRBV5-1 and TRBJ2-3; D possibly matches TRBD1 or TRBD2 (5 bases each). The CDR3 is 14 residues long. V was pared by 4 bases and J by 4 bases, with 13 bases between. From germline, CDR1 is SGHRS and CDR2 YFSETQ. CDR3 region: CASSHGAASDTQYF. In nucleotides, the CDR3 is TGCGCCAGCAGCCACGGGGCAGCCTCAGATACGCAGTATTTT.